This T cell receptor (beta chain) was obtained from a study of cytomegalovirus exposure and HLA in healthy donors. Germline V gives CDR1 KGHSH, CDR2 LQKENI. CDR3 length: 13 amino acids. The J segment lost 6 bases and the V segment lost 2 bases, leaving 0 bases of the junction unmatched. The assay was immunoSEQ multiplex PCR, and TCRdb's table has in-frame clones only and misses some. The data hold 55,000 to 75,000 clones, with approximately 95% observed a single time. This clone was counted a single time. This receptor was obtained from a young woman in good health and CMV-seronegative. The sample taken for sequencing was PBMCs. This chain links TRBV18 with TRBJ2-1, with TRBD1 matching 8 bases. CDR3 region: CASSPGQGNEQFF. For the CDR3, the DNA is TGTGCCAGCTCACCAGGACAGGGCAATGAGCAGTTCTTC.